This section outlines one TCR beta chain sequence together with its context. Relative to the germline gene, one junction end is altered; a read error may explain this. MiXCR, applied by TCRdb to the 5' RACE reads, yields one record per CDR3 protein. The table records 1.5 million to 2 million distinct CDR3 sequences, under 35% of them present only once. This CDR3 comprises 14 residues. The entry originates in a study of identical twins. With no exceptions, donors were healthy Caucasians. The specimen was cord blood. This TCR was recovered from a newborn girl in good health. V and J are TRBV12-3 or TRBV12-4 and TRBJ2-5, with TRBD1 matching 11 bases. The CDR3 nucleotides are TGCGCCAGCAGTTTACGGACAGGGGGCTTTGAGCAGTACTTC. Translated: CASSLRTGGFEQYF.